This is a list of T cell receptor beta chains from one sample in a study of blood T cell repertoires in COVID-19. Method: immunoSEQ multiplex PCR; TCRdb's copy keeps in-frame clones and lacks some. The sample contains about 110,000 clones, around 74% of which appear only once. The sequencing input was peripheral blood. The receptors were sampled from a woman aged 70 to 79 with acute or convalescent COVID-19. Both conserved end residues are part of each CDR3. A D gene is named only where the DNA matches it firmly. Size is omitted from some rows. Given values are once, few, many or a class for expanded clones.

v_call	j_call	d_call	clone_size	cdr3_aa	cdr3_nt
TRBV29-1	TRBJ1-3	.	.	CSVSSGNTIYF	TGCAGCGTATCTTCTGGAAACACCATATATTTT
TRBV30	TRBJ1-2	.	few	CAWRQVISYGYTF	TGTGCCTGGCGACAGGTTATTAGCTATGGCTACACCTTC
TRBV2	TRBJ2-3	.	.	CASSDYLGSGDTDTQYF	TGTGCCAGCAGTGATTACCTTGGTAGCGGAGACACAGATACGCAGTATTTT
TRBV6-5	TRBJ1-1	.	.	CASSYIAGRTEAFF	TGTGCCAGCAGTTATATCGCAGGGAGGACTGAAGCTTTCTTT
TRBV7-2	TRBJ2-1	.	.	CASSLGGGNEQFF	TGTGCCAGCAGCTTAGGAGGGGGCAATGAGCAGTTCTTC
TRBV5-1	TRBJ2-7	.	.	CASSLEETSISYEQYF	TGCGCCAGCAGCTTGGAAGAGACATCGATCTCCTACGAGCAGTACTTC
TRBV12-5	TRBJ2-7	.	.	CASGLAPGAYEQYF	TGTGCTAGTGGTTTAGCTCCGGGGGCCTACGAGCAGTACTTC
TRBV7-2	TRBJ1-1	.	.	CASSLVRGNTEAFF	TGTGCCAGCAGCTTAGTCCGGGGGAACACTGAAGCTTTCTTT
TRBV30	TRBJ1-5	.	many	CAWSVVTGTQPQHF	TGTGCCTGGAGTGTAGTCACAGGGACTCAGCCCCAGCATTTT
TRBV29-1	TRBJ2-3	TRBD2	.	CSVVGLAGTDTQYF	TGCAGCGTCGTGGGACTAGCGGGCACAGATACGCAGTATTTT
TRBV10-2	TRBJ1-1	TRBD1	.	CASSGPGTGNTEAFF	TGCGCCAGCAGTGGGCCCGGGACAGGGAACACTGAAGCTTTCTTT
TRBV6-2/TRBV6-3	TRBJ1-5	.	.	CASSRGNQPQHF	TGTGCCAGCAGTAGGGGGAATCAGCCCCAGCATTTT
TRBV11-2	TRBJ2-6	.	.	CASTGGIFSGANVLTF	TGTGCCAGCACCGGAGGGATTTTCTCTGGGGCCAACGTCCTGACTTTC
TRBV7-2	TRBJ1-2	.	.	CASSFRQASNYGYTF	TGTGCCAGCAGCTTCCGACAGGCCTCTAACTATGGCTACACCTTC
TRBV30	TRBJ1-4	.	.	CAWSSGARANEKLFF	TGTGCCTGGAGTTCAGGGGCAAGAGCTAATGAAAAACTGTTTTTT
TRBV18	TRBJ1-1	TRBD1	.	CASSPAGGTEAFF	TGTGCCAGCTCACCAGCAGGGGGAACTGAAGCTTTCTTT
TRBV2	TRBJ2-3	.	.	CASTQENTQYF	TGTGCCAGCACCCAGGAAAATACGCAGTATTTT
TRBV2	TRBJ1-1	.	.	CASKRTRNTEAFF	TGTGCCAGCAAAAGGACAAGAAACACTGAAGCTTTCTTT
TRBV14	TRBJ1-4	.	once	CASSHRGRFEKLFF	TGTGCCAGCAGCCACAGGGGAAGGTTTGAAAAACTGTTTTTT
TRBV28	TRBJ1-5	.	.	CASSLTQTVTQPQHF	TGTGCCAGCAGTTTGACCCAGACAGTTACTCAGCCCCAGCATTTT
TRBV11-2	TRBJ1-1	.	.	CASSLWEGGGTEAFF	TGTGCCAGCAGCTTATGGGAGGGAGGGGGGACTGAAGCTTTCTTT
TRBV19	TRBJ1-2	.	.	CASSIEGRGYTF	TGTGCCAGTAGTATTGAGGGTCGCGGCTACACCTTC
TRBV5-1	TRBJ2-5	TRBD2	.	CASSSSSGAQETQYF	TGCGCCAGCAGCTCCTCTAGCGGGGCCCAAGAGACCCAGTACTTC
TRBV7-9	TRBJ1-6	.	few	CASSPTGYNSPLHF	TGTGCCAGCAGTCCGACAGGATACAATTCACCCCTCCACTTT
TRBV5-1	TRBJ2-6	.	.	CASSLTGNSGANVLTF	TGCGCCAGCAGCTTGACAGGAAACTCTGGGGCCAACGTCCTGACTTTC
TRBV5-1	TRBJ2-3	TRBD1	.	CASSFSRTGGTDTQYF	TGCGCCAGCAGCTTCTCACGGACAGGGGGCACAGATACGCAGTATTTT
TRBV14	TRBJ2-3	.	.	CASSQPAGYGTDTQYF	TGTGCCAGCAGCCAACCGGCGGGTTATGGCACAGATACGCAGTATTTT
TRBV11-2	TRBJ2-3	.	.	CASSSTGGKPDTQYF	TGTGCCAGCAGCTCTACGGGGGGCAAGCCAGATACGCAGTATTTT
TRBV7-2	TRBJ1-2	.	.	CASSSQGGGYGYTF	TGTGCCAGCAGCTCACAGGGAGGGGGCTATGGCTACACCTTC
TRBV5-1	TRBJ1-1	.	.	CASSLAGTVFPNTEAFF	TGCGCCAGCAGCTTGGCCGGTACAGTCTTCCCGAACACTGAAGCTTTCTTT